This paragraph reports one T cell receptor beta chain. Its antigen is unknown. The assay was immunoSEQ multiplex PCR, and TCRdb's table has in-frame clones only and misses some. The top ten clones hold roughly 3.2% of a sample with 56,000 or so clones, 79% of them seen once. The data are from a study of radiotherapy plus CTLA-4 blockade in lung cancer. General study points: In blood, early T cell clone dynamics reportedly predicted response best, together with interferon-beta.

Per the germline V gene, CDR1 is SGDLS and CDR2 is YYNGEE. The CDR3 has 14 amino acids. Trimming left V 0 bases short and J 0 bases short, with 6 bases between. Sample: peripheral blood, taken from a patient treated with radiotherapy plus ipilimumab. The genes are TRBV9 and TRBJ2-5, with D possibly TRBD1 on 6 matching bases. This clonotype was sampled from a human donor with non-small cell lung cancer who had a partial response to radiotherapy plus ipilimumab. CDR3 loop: CASSVGDNQETQYF. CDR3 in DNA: TGTGCCAGCAGCGTAGGGGACAACCAAGAGACCCAGTACTTC.